This T cell receptor (beta chain) was sequenced in a study of T cell repertoires in cytomegalovirus infection. CDR1 and CDR2 (germline): MNHEY, SVGEGT. The CDR3 covers 13 residues. Trimming took off 10 bases at V and 1 base at J, with 11 bases between the two ends. TCRdb re-called the reads with MiXCR, one entry per CDR3 protein. The data contain fewer than 850,000 distinct CDR3 sequences, under 35% of them singletons. This clonotype was seen at least ten times. Antigen: not known. This clonotype was obtained from a human donor in good health (CMV status not recorded). Some clones in this sample may be carry-over from other donors' samples. This specimen was cultured CD8+ T cells from PBMCs, taken from culture after CMV antigen stimulation. This chain uses TRBV6-2 or TRBV6-3 with TRBJ1-5; tentatively, D is TRBD1 (5 bases). CDR3 sequence reads: CATSGRSNQPQHF. The CDR3 DNA reads as TGTGCCACCTCGGGACGGAGCAATCAGCCCCAGCATTTT.